These 17 T cell receptor beta chains were sequenced from one sample in a study of T-cell reconstitution after alpha-beta-depleted transplantation in children (dated by TCRdb to 2016 to 2017). Receptor amplification or capture employed PCR. Sequenced on an Illumina HiSeq 2500. TCR library preparation used molecular barcoding, with unique molecular identifiers applied to normalize quantification of the TCRbeta repertoire. TCRdb passed the public sequencing reads through fastp at Q25 and MiXCR, retaining productive beta sequences. Merged by CDR3 protein, the rows form single entries marked with the most common genes and DNA. Across this sample there are about 300,000 distinct CDR3 sequences, with 10% seen only once. Of the sample, just under 7.5% is held by the ten largest clones. The label giving this sample's treatment or condition can be read as: allogeneic hematopoietic cell transplantation with graft depleted of TCRalphabeta T cells and CD19 B cells.

This specimen was PBMCs, taken before TCRalphabeta/CD19-depleted stem cell transplant. The receptors come from a boy under three years old with acute myeloid leukemia, due to receive a stem cell transplant.

This clonotype has a count of ten or more. CDR3 residues: CASSEVAAATNEKLFF. The DNA of the CDR3 is TGTGCCAGCAGTGAAGTTGCAGCGGCAACTAATGAAAAACTGTTTTTT. The V gene is TRBV25-1, the J gene TRBJ1-4, with D unclear. The CDR3 spans 16 residues. V was trimmed by 2 bases and J by 0 bases, leaving 10 bases between them. Germline CDR1 is MGHDK and CDR2 is SYGVNS.

This clonotype was counted at least ten times. The chain joins TRBV6-2 or TRBV6-3 to TRBJ1-1; D is uncertain. Between the trimmed V and J ends, which lost 6 bases and 0 bases, there was a span of 8 bases. Germline values: CDR1 MNHEY, CDR2 SVGEGT. This CDR3 contains 13 residues. The CDR3 protein is CASREPLNTEAFF. CDR3 nucleotide sequence: TGTGCCAGCAGAGAACCCCTGAACACTGAAGCTTTCTTT.

At least ten counts were recorded for this clonotype. V usage is TRBV7-2 and J usage is TRBJ1-5; tentatively, D is TRBD1 (6 bases). V was clipped by 2 bases and J by 2 bases, with 13 bases between them. Germline V gene lookup returns CDR1 SGHTA and CDR2 FQGNSA. This CDR3 is built from 16 residues. CDR3 coding DNA: TGTGCCAGCAGCTTATCAGGGGCGAGGGGCAATCAGCCCCAGCATTTT. Its protein is CASSLSGARGNQPQHF.

This clonotype was observed once. A much larger clone sits a single nucleotide away, making a read error possible. The chain has TRBV6-2 or TRBV6-3 and TRBJ2-3; TRBD2 matches at 9 bases. Germline CDR1 reads MNHEY; CDR2 reads SVGEGT. There are 16 residues in the CDR3. Here the CDR3 DNA reads TGTGCCAGCAGTTACGGAGGACTAGCGAATACAGATGCGCAGTATTTT. Translating it yields CASSYGGLANTDAQYF.

The chain joins TRBV24-1 to TRBJ2-3; TRBD2 agrees at 9 bases. There are 16 residues in the CDR3. Trimming removed 4 bases from V and 3 bases from J; junction bases left unmatched: 7. The V gene's germline CDR1 is KGHDR and CDR2 SFDVKD. CDR3: CATSDPAGGGTDTQYF. The CDR3 DNA reads as TGTGCCACCAGTGACCCAGCGGGAGGCGGTACAGATACGCAGTATTTT.

This clonotype was picked up many times. The V gene is TRBV3-1, the J gene TRBJ1-1; 9 bases line up with TRBD1. The CDR3 length is 13 residues. The V segment lost 4 bases and the J segment 7 bases; nucleotides outside the gene matches: 4. Per germline, CDR1 LGHDT and CDR2 YNNKEL (reference sequence). This CDR3 is CASSRRQGGEAFF. DNA of the CDR3: TGTGCCAGCAGCCGCCGACAGGGGGGTGAAGCTTTCTTT.

The chain combines TRBV21-1 with TRBJ2-3; no check of the table's D call, TRBD2, against the DNA was made. TRBV21-1 is a known pseudogene. This CDR3 region has 17 residues. In DNA, the CDR3 is TGTGCCAGCAGCCTACGCGGGGTGGGGTGTGACACAGATACGCAGTATTTT. Its protein is CASSLRGVGCDTDTQYF.

This clonotype has a handful of counts. The chain couples TRBV3-1 to TRBJ1-5; TRBD1 aligns across 8 bases. The germline V gene has CDR1 LGHDT and CDR2 YNNKEL (reference sequence). There are 14 residues in the CDR3. With 6 bases clipped from V and 4 bases from J, the junction kept 5 bases outside the gene matches. The CDR3 sequence: CASRQTGANQPQHF. DNA of the CDR3: TGTGCCAGCAGACAGACAGGGGCAAATCAGCCCCAGCATTTT.

The chain links TRBV25-1 to TRBJ2-2; D is ambiguous. The germline V gene encodes CDR1 MGHDK and CDR2 SYGVNS. V gave up 7 bases and J gave up 1 base, with 7 bases separating them. The CDR3 spans 13 residues. CDR3 amino acids: CASKAENTGELFF. CDR3 DNA: TGTGCCAGCAAGGCCGAGAACACCGGGGAGCTGTTTTTT.

The chain is built from TRBV20-1 and TRBJ2-1; no definite D call. Germline assignment: CDR1 DFQATT and CDR2 SNEGSKA (reference sequence). The length of the CDR3 is 15 residues. Between the trimmed V and J ends, which lost 1 base and 7 bases, there was a span of 17 bases. The chain's CDR3 is CSARVGRAGVNEQFF. In DNA, the CDR3 is TGCAGTGCTAGAGTCGGACGGGCCGGAGTTAATGAGCAGTTCTTC.

The genes are TRBV10-3 and TRBJ2-6; TRBD1 agrees at 7 bases. Germline V gene sequence: CDR1 ENHRY, CDR2 SYGVKD. The CDR3 extends over 16 amino acids. Germline trimming cut 6 bases from V and 3 bases from J; bases unmatched to any gene: 8. CDR3 nucleotides: TGTGCCATCAGCAGCGACAGGGCCTTTGGGGCCAACGTCCTGACTTTC. This codes for CAISSDRAFGANVLTF.

The genes are TRBV6-4 and TRBJ2-2; a weak D match, TRBD1 (5 bases). V was cut by 6 bases and J by 5 bases, with 13 bases left in between. Germline V gene sequence: CDR1 MRHNA, CDR2 SNTAGT. The CDR3 has 14 amino acids. The CDR3 nucleotides read TGTGCCAGCAGGCGGCAGGGTAGGACCGGGGAGCTGTTTTTT. Protein: CASRRQGRTGELFF.

Many counts were recorded for this clonotype. V usage is TRBV12-3 or TRBV12-4 and J usage is TRBJ1-1; 8 nucleotides line up with TRBD1. V lost 1 base and J lost 4; bases outside the gene matches: 5. The CDR3 has 15 amino acids. CDR3 protein: CASSLEPTGGTEAFF. For the CDR3, the DNA is TGTGCCAGCAGTTTAGAACCCACAGGGGGCACTGAAGCTTTCTTT.

This clonotype was counted ten times or more. The chain carries TRBV12-3 or TRBV12-4 and TRBJ2-3, with D possibly being TRBD2 (6 bases). The V end lost 5 bases, the J end lost 0 bases, and 9 bases lay between the germline ends. The CDR3 loop spans 14 amino acids. The CDR3 spells CASSPGASTDTQYF. CDR3 sequence (DNA): TGTGCCAGCAGTCCGGGAGCGAGCACAGATACGCAGTATTTT.

V usage is TRBV6-5 and J usage is TRBJ1-2; 8 nucleotides agree with TRBD1. Trimming cost V 2 bases and J 3 bases; bases outside gene matches: 5. The germline gives CDR1 MNHEY, CDR2 SVGAGI. CDR3 size: 15 residues. The CDR3: CASSYEGQVDYGYTF. The CDR3 DNA reads TGTGCCAGCAGTTACGAGGGACAGGTCGACTATGGCTACACCTTC.

This clonotype was counted many times. J is TRBJ1-6 and V is TRBV20-1; the D gene is possibly TRBD1 (5 bases). This CDR3 has 13 amino acids. The V gene's germline CDR1 is DFQATT and CDR2 SNEGSKA (reference sequence). The V and J ends lost 2 bases and 7 bases respectively, with 9 bases between them. The CDR3 DNA reads as TGCAGTGCTAGAAAAGGGGACAATTCACCCCTCCACTTT. Its translation is CSARKGDNSPLHF.

This clonotype showed up many times. V gene TRBV27 combines with J gene TRBJ2-7, with D possibly matching TRBD2 (6 bases). Germline CDR1 MNHEY, CDR2 SMNVEV (reference sequence). There are 15 residues in the CDR3. V was shortened by 5 bases and J by 7 bases, with 21 bases between the two germline ends. The CDR3 is CASSPSLGLPGEQYF. The DNA for the CDR3 is TGTGCCAGCAGTCCCTCCCTGGGACTGCCGGGGGAGCAGTACTTC.